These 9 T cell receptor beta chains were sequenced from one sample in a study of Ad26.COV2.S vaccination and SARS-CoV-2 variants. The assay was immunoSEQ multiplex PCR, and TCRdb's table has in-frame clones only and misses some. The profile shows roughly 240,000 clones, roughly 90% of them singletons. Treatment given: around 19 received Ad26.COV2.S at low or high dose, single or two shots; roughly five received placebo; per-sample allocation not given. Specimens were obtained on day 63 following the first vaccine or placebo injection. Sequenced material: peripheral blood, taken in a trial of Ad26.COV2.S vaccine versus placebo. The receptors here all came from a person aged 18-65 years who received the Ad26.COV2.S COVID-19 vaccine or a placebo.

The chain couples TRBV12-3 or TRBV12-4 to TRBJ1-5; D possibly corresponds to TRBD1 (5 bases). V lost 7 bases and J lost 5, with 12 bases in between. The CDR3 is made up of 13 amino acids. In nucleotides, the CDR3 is TGTGCCAGCATGGAGGGGAACCATCAGCCCCAGCATTTT. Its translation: CASMEGNHQPQHF.

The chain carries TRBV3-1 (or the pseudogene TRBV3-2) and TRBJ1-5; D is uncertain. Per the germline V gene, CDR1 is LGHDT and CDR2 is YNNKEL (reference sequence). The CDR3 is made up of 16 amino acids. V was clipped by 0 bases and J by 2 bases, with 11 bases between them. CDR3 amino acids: CASSQDRVGRNQPQHF. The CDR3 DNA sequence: TGTGCCAGCAGCCAAGATAGGGTGGGTCGCAATCAGCCCCAGCATTTT.

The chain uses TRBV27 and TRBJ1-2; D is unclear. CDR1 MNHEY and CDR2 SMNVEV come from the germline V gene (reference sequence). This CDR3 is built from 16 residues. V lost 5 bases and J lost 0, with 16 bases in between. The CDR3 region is CASSGRLELANYGYTF. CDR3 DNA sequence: TGTGCCAGCAGTGGCAGGCTCGAGTTAGCTAACTATGGCTACACCTTC.

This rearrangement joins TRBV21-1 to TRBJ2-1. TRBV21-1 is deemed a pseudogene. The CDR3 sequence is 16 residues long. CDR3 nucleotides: TGTGCCAGCAGCAAGGAAATGGCGACCCTAAGTGGTGAGCAGTTCTTC. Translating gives CASSKEMATLSGEQFF.

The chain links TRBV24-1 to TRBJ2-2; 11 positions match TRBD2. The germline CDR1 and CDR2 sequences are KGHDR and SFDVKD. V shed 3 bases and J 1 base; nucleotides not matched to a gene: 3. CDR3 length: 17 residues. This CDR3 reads CATSDMTSGVNTGELFF. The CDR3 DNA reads TGTGCCACCAGTGATATGACTAGCGGGGTGAACACCGGGGAGCTGTTTTTT.

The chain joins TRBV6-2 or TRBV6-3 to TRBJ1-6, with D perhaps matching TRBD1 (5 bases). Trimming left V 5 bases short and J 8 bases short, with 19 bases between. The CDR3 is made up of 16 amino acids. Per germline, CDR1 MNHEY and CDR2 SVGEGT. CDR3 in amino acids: CASSPGTRSADSPLHF. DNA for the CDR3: TGTGCCAGCAGTCCCGGGACCAGGTCAGCAGATTCACCCCTCCACTTT.

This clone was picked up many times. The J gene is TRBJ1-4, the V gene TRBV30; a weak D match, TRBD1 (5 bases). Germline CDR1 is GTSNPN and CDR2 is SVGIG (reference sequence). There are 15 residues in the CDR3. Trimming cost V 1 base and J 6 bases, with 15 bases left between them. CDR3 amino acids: CAWSDIGASHEKLFF. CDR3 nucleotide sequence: TGTGCCTGGAGTGATATTGGGGCCTCTCATGAAAAACTGTTTTTT.

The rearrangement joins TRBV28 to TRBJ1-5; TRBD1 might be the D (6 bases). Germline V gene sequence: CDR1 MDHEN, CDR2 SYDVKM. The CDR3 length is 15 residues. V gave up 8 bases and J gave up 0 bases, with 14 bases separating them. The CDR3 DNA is TGTGCCAGCGAGAACCGGGACACTAGCAATCAGCCCCAGCATTTT. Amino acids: CASENRDTSNQPQHF.

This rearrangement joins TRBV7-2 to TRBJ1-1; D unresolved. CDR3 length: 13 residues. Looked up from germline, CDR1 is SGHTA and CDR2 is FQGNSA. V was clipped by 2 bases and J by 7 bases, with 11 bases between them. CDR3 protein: CASSLRGDLEAFF. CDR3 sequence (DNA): TGTGCCAGCAGCTTAAGAGGAGACCTTGAAGCTTTCTTT.